This TCR beta chain derives from a study of vaccination and CD4 T cells after COVID-19 (dated by TCRdb to 2022 to 2024). Study-level background: The convalescent cohort included six males and four females, with two Hispanic individuals, seven Caucasians, two Asians and one multiracial person. Two doses of either the Pfizer-BioNTech BNT162b2 vaccine (n=8) or the Moderna mRNA-1273 vaccine (n=2) were administered to participants. Culture stimuli were overlapping spike peptide pools from SARS-CoV-2 and from the common cold coronaviruses HCoV-NL63, HCoV-OC43 and HCoV-229E. The time from the second vaccine dose to post-vaccine blood sampling had a median of roughly 77 days and ranged from about 13 to 250 days. As controls, cultures received a CEFX viral epitope pool (the positive control), an HIV-1 Nef peptide pool (the negative control), or no peptide at all. In around 9 COVID-19 convalescent patients and a handful of infection-naive healthy vaccine recipients, researchers compared the spike-specific CD4+ TCR repertoire from before mRNA vaccination with the repertoire from after. Post-COVID blood samples from convalescent patients were collected a median of roughly 100 days after diagnosis, with a range of about 35 to 161 days. At the TCR clonotype level, an earlier paper using these donors assessed memory CD4+ T cell crossreactivity between SARS-CoV-2 and common cold coronavirus spike proteins.

The sample's treatment or condition label, decoded: roughly 10-day PBMC culture with coronavirus spike peptide pools or control peptides (ViraFEST assay). CD4+ T cells from unexposed donors were collected before the COVID-19 pandemic (2011-2018). The ViraFEST assay was used in the study, in which antigen-specific T cells were expanded with peptide pools and expanded clonotypes were subsequently identified by TCR sequencing. About 2 million PBMCs per well were cultured in IMDM with approximately 5% human AB serum and about 9.7 IU/ml IL-2, plus 10 ug/ml peptide pools. Half of the culture medium was replaced with fresh IL-2-containing medium on days 3 and 7. After approximately eleven days of culture, CD4+ T cells were isolated by negative selection using the EasySep CD4+ T cell isolation kit. As far as cell numbers permitted, CD4+ T cells from unexposed donors were tested for reactivity against SARS-CoV-2 S and N as well as four spike pools from common cold coronaviruses. Ficoll-Paque Plus gradient centrifugation was used to isolate PBMCs from whole blood, and the isolated PBMCs were then either used fresh or cryopreserved at -140C. Triplicate wells were generally used for each culture condition. Leukapheresis product for the unexposed donors was purchased commercially.

A word on this clonotype: The antigen it recognizes is unknown. Within one base of it there is no much larger clone, and no base qualities were kept.

Library construction relied on PCR. DNA from cultured CD4+ T cells underwent TCR sequencing with the Oncomine TCR Beta short-read assay at the Johns Hopkins FTIC core. The QIAamp micro DNA kit was used to extract genomic DNA from the cultured CD4+ T cells. Oncomine TCR Beta libraries made from cultured CD4+ T cells were pooled using unique dual indexes and sequenced on an Illumina iSeq 100. In the source study's methods: Non-productive sequences were filtered out, and CDR3s that did not start with C, did not end with F or W, or were shorter than 7 amino acids were discarded. Antigen-specific clonotypes were identified with the MANAFEST web application by comparing peptide-stimulated wells with reference and other culture wells. For a clone to be called positive, the clone needed an FDR below 0.05, an odds ratio above 5, and a productive frequency above 0.1% in at least two of three replicate wells. A clonotype counted as cross-reactive if it showed significant expansion both in the SARS-CoV-2 spike wells and in at least one common cold coronavirus spike condition. Similarity between CDR3 sequences was evaluated in R version 3.6.1 using Levenshtein distances (stringdist) and unrooted phylogenetic trees (ape). Through fastp at Q25 and MiXCR, TCRdb rebuilt clones from the public reads, retaining in-frame beta chains. Every entry covers one CDR3 protein and lists the most common genes and DNA from its rows. TCRdb assigned the V and J calls; the authors' analysis was not used. Here the sample has around 6,100 distinct CDR3 sequences; roughly 49% occur a single time. About 60% of the sample comes from the top ten.

What the work shows at the level of the full study, not this receptor alone: In convalescent patients, a median around 86% of post-vaccine SARS-CoV-2-reactive clones were detected only after vaccination, suggesting vaccine-specific priming. The study included relatively few convalescent patients and did not analyze early timepoints after natural infection. In convalescent patients, nearly all vaccine-specific clones (304 of 307) were found to be mono-reactive for SARS-CoV-2 spike rather than cross-reactive with common cold coronaviruses. The median number of SARS-CoV-2-reactive clonotypes rose from 20 to 25 after infection to some 37 after vaccination, but the change was not significant.

Trimming takes 0 bases from V and 5 bases from J, and the germline ends sit 5 bases apart. Measured from the cysteine to the phenylalanine, the CDR3 is 11 residues long. Only the CDR3 portion is preserved as DNA: 33 bases, with reading frame beginning at the first base. From a lookup of the germline V gene (reference sequence), CDR1 and CDR2 are DFQATT and SNEGSKA. The sample consisted of CD4+ T cells from blood, cultured in vitro. The source of this sequence is a human donor in good health. This chain is built from TRBV20-1 and TRBJ2-7; the D gene remains uncertain. This receptor carries the CDR3 CSARDLHEQYF. The DNA reads TGCAGTGCTAGAGATCTCCACGAGCAGTACTTC.